Sequencing of this T cell receptor beta chain was carried out in a study of early T cells in non-severe SARS-CoV-2 infection. Study background: It was bulk RNA from unsorted whole blood that was sequenced, and the chains were unpaired.

As part of library construction, unique molecular identifiers were attached to individual cDNA molecules. TCRdb independently ran MiXCR on the 5' RACE reads; one entry per CDR3 protein. The sample carries 60,000 to 90,000 distinct CDR3 sequences, around a tenth recorded once. This clonotype was observed a handful of times. What it recognizes is unknown. Study-wide findings and caveats: Matching results from VDJdb favored anti-spike CD8 responses, leaving private and CD4 specificities undetected.

The ends were cut back, 1 base at V and 1 base at J, with 14 bases in the middle. The CDR3 totals 17 residues. From germline, CDR1 is KGHSH and CDR2 LQKENI. This sequence was found in an adult who was a healthcare worker with PCR-confirmed SARS-CoV-2 infection or an uninfected control (not recorded which). The V and J genes are TRBV18 and TRBJ1-5; a weak D match, TRBD1 (5 bases). The sequencing sample was made of whole blood. The CDR3 loop reads CASSPQSGALSNQPQHF. CDR3 nucleotides: TGTGCCAGCTCACCACAGTCTGGGGCGTTGAGCAATCAGCCCCAGCATTTT.